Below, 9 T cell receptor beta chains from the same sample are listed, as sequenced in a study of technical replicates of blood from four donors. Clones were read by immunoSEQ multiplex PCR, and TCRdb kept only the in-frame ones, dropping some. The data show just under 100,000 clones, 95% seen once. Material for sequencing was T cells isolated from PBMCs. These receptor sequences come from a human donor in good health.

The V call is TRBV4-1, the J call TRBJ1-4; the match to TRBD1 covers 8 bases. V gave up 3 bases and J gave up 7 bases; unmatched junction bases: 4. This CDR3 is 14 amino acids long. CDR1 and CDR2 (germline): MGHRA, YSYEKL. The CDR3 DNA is TGCGCCAGCAGCCACCAGGGGGCGAGTGAAAAACTGTTTTTT. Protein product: CASSHQGASEKLFF.

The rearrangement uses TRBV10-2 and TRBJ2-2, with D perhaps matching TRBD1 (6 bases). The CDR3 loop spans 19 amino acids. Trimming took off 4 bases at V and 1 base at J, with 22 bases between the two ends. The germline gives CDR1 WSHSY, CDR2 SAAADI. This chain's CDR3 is CASSVIPTTPGQNTGELFF. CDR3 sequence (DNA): TGCGCCAGCAGTGTCATCCCAACGACCCCGGGACAGAACACCGGGGAGCTGTTTTTT.

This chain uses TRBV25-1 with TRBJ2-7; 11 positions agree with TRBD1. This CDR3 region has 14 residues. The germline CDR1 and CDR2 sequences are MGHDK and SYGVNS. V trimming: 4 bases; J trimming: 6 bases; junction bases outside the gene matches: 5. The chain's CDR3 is CASSGPGQGGEQYF. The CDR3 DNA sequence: TGTGCCAGCAGTGGCCCGGGACAGGGGGGCGAGCAGTACTTC.

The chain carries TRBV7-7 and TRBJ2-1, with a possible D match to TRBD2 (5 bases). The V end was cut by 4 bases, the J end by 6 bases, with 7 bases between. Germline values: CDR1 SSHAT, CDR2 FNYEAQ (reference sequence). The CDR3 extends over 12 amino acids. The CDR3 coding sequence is TGTGCCAGCAGCTCAGAGGGCAATGAGCAGTTCTTC. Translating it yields CASSSEGNEQFF.

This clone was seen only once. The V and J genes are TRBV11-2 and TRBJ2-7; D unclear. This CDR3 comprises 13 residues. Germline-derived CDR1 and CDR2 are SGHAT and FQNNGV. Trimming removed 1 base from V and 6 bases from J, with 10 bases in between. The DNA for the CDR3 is TGTGCCAGCAGCTTAGGCCCGCGTGGCGAGCAGTACTTC. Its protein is CASSLGPRGEQYF. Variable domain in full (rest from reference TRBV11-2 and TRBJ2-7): EAGVAQSPRYKIIEKRQSVAFWCNPISGHATLYWYQQILGQGPKLLIQFQNNGVVDDSQLPKDRFSAERLKGVDSTLKIQPAKLEDSAVYLCASSLGPRGEQYFGPGTRLTVT.

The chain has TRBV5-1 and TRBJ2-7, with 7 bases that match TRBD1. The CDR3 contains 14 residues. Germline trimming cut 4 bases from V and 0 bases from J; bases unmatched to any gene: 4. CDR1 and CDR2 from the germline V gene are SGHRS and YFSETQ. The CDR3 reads CASSSRDSSYEQYF. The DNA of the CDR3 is TGCGCCAGCAGCAGCAGGGACAGCTCCTACGAGCAGTACTTC.

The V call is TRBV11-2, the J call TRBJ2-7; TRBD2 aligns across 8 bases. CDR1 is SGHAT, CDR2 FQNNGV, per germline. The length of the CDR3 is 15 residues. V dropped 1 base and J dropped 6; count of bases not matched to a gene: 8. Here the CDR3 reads CASSLGGSGVGEQYF. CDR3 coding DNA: TGTGCCAGCAGCTTAGGGGGTAGCGGGGTCGGCGAGCAGTACTTC. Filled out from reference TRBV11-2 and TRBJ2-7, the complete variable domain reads EAGVAQSPRYKIIEKRQSVAFWCNPISGHATLYWYQQILGQGPKLLIQFQNNGVVDDSQLPKDRFSAERLKGVDSTLKIQPAKLEDSAVYLCASSLGGSGVGEQYFGPGTRLTVT.

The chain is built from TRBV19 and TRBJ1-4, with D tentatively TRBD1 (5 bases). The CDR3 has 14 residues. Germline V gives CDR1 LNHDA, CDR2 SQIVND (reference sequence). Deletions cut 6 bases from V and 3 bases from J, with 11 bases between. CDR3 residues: CASSDTGSNEKLFF. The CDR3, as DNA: TGTGCCAGTAGCGATACAGGTTCTAATGAAAAACTGTTTTTT.

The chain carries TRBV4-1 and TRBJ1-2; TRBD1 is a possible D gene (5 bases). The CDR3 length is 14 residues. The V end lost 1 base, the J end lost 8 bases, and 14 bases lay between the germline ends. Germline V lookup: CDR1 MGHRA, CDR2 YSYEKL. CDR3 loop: CASSQGWGADGYTF. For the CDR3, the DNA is TGCGCCAGCAGCCAAGGATGGGGCGCGGACGGCTACACCTTC.